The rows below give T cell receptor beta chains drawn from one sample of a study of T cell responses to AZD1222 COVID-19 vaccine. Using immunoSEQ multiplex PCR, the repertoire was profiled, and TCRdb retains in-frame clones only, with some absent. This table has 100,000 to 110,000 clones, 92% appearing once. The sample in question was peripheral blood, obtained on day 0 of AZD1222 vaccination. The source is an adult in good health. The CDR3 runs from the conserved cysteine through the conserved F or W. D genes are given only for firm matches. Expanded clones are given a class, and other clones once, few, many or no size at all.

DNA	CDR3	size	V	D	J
TGTGCCAGCAGCTTACGGCGGGAGCCCCTCTACAATGAGCAGTTCTTC	CASSLRREPLYNEQFF	.	TRBV11-2	TRBD2	TRBJ2-1
TGTGCCAGCTCCCCCACGGGGGGAGCCGGGAATGAGCAGTTCTTC	CASSPTGGAGNEQFF	.	TRBV2	TRBD2	TRBJ2-1
TGTGCCAGTAGTGTTTCGCACGGGAACACTGAAGCTTTCTTT	CASSVSHGNTEAFF	once	TRBV19	.	TRBJ1-1
TGTGCCAGCAGCTCTGGACTAGCGGGAGGCTACAATGAGCAGTTCTTC	CASSSGLAGGYNEQFF	.	TRBV7-3	TRBD2	TRBJ2-1
TGTGCCAGCAGCTTAAACAGGGAAGCTTATGGCTACACCTTC	CASSLNREAYGYTF	.	TRBV7-9	.	TRBJ1-2
TGTGCCAGCAGCCAGGGACTAGCGGGGACCTACGAGCAGTACTTC	CASSQGLAGTYEQYF	.	TRBV3-1/TRBV3-2	TRBD2	TRBJ2-7
TGCGCCAGCAGCCAAGATAGGCCAAACATTCAGTACTTC	CASSQDRPNIQYF	.	TRBV4-1	.	TRBJ2-4
TGTGCCACCTACGGGCAGGGCAAAGACGAGCAGTACTTC	CATYGQGKDEQYF	.	TRBV10-3	.	TRBJ2-7
TGTGCCAGCAGCTACACAGATACGCAGTATTTT	CASSYTDTQYF	.	TRBV25-1	.	TRBJ2-3
TGTGCCAGCAGTTACGGGGAGTCTGGAAACACCATATATTTT	CASSYGESGNTIYF	.	TRBV6-5	.	TRBJ1-3
TGTGCCAGCAGTTCCGAGGTCTACGAGCAGTACTTC	CASSSEVYEQYF	.	TRBV2	.	TRBJ2-7
TGTGCCAGCAGTAACCCCTGGGGCGAGCAGTACTTC	CASSNPWGEQYF	.	TRBV27	.	TRBJ2-7
TGTGCCAGCAGCTTAGTATACGGGAGGGGCAATGAGCAGTTCTTC	CASSLVYGRGNEQFF	.	TRBV11-1	TRBD2	TRBJ2-1
TGCGCCAGCAGCCCCCTCCGGACTAGCGGGAGTGAGGATACGCAGTATTTT	CASSPLRTSGSEDTQYF	.	TRBV5-1	TRBD2	TRBJ2-3
TGTGCCAGCACCGAACCCTCCTACGAGCAGTACTTC	CASTEPSYEQYF	.	TRBV2	.	TRBJ2-7
TGCGCCAGCAGCCAGAAAGGACAGGGGTTGAACACTGAAGCTTTCTTT	CASSQKGQGLNTEAFF	.	TRBV4-1	TRBD1	TRBJ1-1
TGCACCGTCTCGGCTACCTATGGCTACACCTTC	CTVSATYGYTF	.	TRBV29-1	.	TRBJ1-2
TGTGCCAGCAGCTCTCCGGGAATACACTATAGCAATCAGCCCCAGCATTTT	CASSSPGIHYSNQPQHF	.	TRBV5-5	.	TRBJ1-5
TGCAGCGTTGAAGAAGAGGGTTCATCTCACTTT	CSVEEEGSSHF	.	TRBV29-1	.	TRBJ1-6
TGTGCCAGCTCACCTGCCGGGGGGCTCGGCAATGAGCAGTTCTTC	CASSPAGGLGNEQFF	.	TRBV18	.	TRBJ2-1
TGTGCCAGCAGAACGAACACAGATACGCAGTATTTT	CASRTNTDTQYF	.	TRBV7-2	.	TRBJ2-3
TGTGCCAGCAGTTACTCGTATACGGACAGGGGCTACAATGAGCAGTTCTTC	CASSYSYTDRGYNEQFF	.	TRBV6-7	TRBD1	TRBJ2-1
TGCGCCAGCAGCCAAGTACTAGATAACACCGGGGAGCTGTTTTTT	CASSQVLDNTGELFF	.	TRBV4-1	.	TRBJ2-2
TGTGCCAGCAAAGAGCGAACGAGCTCCTACGAGCAGTACTTC	CASKERTSSYEQYF	.	TRBV6-6	.	TRBJ2-7
TGTGCCAGCAGCCTTGACAGGGTAGATGGCTACACCTTC	CASSLDRVDGYTF	.	TRBV7-9	TRBD1	TRBJ1-2
TGTGCCAGCAGCCGCCGGGGCAGAAGTGGAAACACCATATATTTT	CASSRRGRSGNTIYF	.	TRBV28	.	TRBJ1-3
TGCGCCAGCAACCCGGGACAGGGGAGAAGCTACACCTTC	CASNPGQGRSYTF	.	TRBV5-1	TRBD1	TRBJ1-2
TGTGCCAGCAGCTTCCAAGAGACCCAGTACTTC	CASSFQETQYF	.	TRBV7-6	.	TRBJ2-5
TGCGCCAGCAGCTTGGAACAGGCCAGCACAGATACGCAGTATTTT	CASSLEQASTDTQYF	once	TRBV5-1	.	TRBJ2-3
TGTGCCAGCAGCTCAGGGGGCTGGGGGCAAGAGACCCAGTACTTC	CASSSGGWGQETQYF	.	TRBV13	TRBD1	TRBJ2-5
TGTGCCAGCAGCACGACAGCCCGTGAAGCTTTCTTT	CASSTTAREAFF	.	TRBV6-6	.	TRBJ1-1
TGCAGCGTTGACGGCGAGAGCTCCTACAATGAGCAGTTCTTC	CSVDGESSYNEQFF	.	TRBV29-1	.	TRBJ2-1
TGTGCCAGCAGGGGGGGGACACGTAACAATGAGCAGTTCTTC	CASRGGTRNNEQFF	.	TRBV6-5	.	TRBJ2-1
TGTGCCAGCACCAAAGTATCCCAGGAGCTGCACTATGGCTACACCTTC	CASTKVSQELHYGYTF	once	TRBV11-2	.	TRBJ1-2
TGTGCCAGCAGCTTGGCGGGAGCCACTGAGCAGTTCTTC	CASSLAGATEQFF	.	TRBV11-1	TRBD2	TRBJ2-1
TGTGCCAGCAGTTTAACAGGGCAGACAGATACGCAGTATTTT	CASSLTGQTDTQYF	.	TRBV28	.	TRBJ2-3
TGTGCCAGCAGCACCGGGACTAGCGGATACAATGAGCAGTTCTTC	CASSTGTSGYNEQFF	.	TRBV11-3	TRBD2	TRBJ2-1
TGTGCCAGCAGTTACTCGGGGGAAGACTACGAGCAGTACTTC	CASSYSGEDYEQYF	.	TRBV6-6	.	TRBJ2-7
TGCAGCGTTGTGGGGGGCGTGTTGTCCTACAATGAGCAGTTCTTC	CSVVGGVLSYNEQFF	.	TRBV29-1	.	TRBJ2-1
TGTGCCAGCAAAAACTACCGGGACGCCCTACAGATGAACACTGAAGCTTTCTTT	CASKNYRDALQMNTEAFF	.	TRBV5-6	.	TRBJ1-1
TGTGCCAGCAGTGAAGGGTTGACGTTAGCGGGAGCTCAGGGGGAGCTGTTTTTT	CASSEGLTLAGAQGELFF	.	TRBV6-1	TRBD2	TRBJ2-2
TGTGCCATCAGTGAGGCACTAGCGGGAGGCCTGGATCGACTAGCGTTC	CAISEALAGGLDRLAF	.	TRBV10-3	TRBD2	TRBJ2-7
TGCGCCAGCAGTCAAGACCTAGGGGATGAGCAGTTCTTC	CASSQDLGDEQFF	once	TRBV23-1	.	TRBJ2-1
TGCGCCAGCAGCCAAGATGTGGTGTATAGGGAGGGTGAAAAACTGTTTTTT	CASSQDVVYREGEKLFF	.	TRBV4-1	.	TRBJ1-4